This TCR beta chain was identified in a study of long-term antiretroviral therapy in people with HIV. An immunoSEQ assay, version v3.0, was performed at survey level. The protocol was immunoSEQ multiplex PCR, while the TCRdb copy is restricted to in-frame clones and leaves out a portion. The sample has around 20,000 clones; roughly 83% are singletons. V dropped 5 bases and J dropped 8 bases, with 11 bases sitting between them. CDR3 length: 12 amino acids. The germline gives CDR1 SGHTS, CDR2 YDEGEE. The chain employs TRBV5-8 and TRBJ2-1, with D perhaps TRBD1 (5 bases). This receptor was taken from a man younger than 30 with HIV. Sequenced here: unsorted PBMCs, sampled 0.9 years after starting antiretroviral therapy. CDR3: CASRIRVDEQFF. The CDR3 DNA is TGTGCCAGCAGAATCAGGGTCGATGAGCAGTTCTTC.